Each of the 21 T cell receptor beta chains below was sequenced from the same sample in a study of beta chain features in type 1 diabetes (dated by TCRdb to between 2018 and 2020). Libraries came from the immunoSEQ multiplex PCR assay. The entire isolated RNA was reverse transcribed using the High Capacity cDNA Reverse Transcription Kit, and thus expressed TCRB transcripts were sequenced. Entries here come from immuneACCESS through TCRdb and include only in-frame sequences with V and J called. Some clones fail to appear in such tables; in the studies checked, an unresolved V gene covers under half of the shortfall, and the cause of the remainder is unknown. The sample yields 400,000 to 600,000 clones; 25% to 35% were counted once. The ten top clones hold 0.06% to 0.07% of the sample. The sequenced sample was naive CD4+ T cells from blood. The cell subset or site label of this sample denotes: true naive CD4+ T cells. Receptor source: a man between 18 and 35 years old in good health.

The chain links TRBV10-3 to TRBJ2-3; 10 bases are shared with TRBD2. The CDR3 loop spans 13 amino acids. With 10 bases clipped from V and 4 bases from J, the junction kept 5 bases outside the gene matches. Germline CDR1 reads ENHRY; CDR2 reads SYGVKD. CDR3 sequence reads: CATLLAGADTQYF. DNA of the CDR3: TGTGCCACCCTGCTAGCGGGAGCAGATACGCAGTATTTT.

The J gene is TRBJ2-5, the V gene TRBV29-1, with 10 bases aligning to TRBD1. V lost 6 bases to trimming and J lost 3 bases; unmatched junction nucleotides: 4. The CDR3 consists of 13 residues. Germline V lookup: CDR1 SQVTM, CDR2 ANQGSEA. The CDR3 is CSVEGTGEETQYF. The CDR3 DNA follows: TGCAGCGTAGAGGGGACAGGGGAAGAGACCCAGTACTTC.

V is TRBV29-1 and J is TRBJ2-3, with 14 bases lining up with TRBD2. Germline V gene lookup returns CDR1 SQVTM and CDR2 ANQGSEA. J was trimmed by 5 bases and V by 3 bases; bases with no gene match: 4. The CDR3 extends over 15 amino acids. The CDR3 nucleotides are TGCAGCGTTGAGGGGACTAGCGGGAGTTTAGATACGCAGTATTTT. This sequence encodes CSVEGTSGSLDTQYF.

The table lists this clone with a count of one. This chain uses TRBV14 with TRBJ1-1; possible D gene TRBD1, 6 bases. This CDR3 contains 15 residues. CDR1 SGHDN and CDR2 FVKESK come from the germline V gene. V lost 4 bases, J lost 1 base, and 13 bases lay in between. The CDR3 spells CASSPAGVRNTEAFF. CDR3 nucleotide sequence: TGTGCCAGCAGCCCTGCAGGGGTACGGAACACTGAAGCTTTCTTT.

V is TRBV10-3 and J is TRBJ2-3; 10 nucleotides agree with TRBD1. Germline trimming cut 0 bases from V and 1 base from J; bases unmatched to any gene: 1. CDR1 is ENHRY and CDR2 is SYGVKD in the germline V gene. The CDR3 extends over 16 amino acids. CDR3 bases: TGTGCCATCAGTGAGTCAGGACAGGGGGGCACAGATACGCAGTATTTT. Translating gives CAISESGQGGTDTQYF.

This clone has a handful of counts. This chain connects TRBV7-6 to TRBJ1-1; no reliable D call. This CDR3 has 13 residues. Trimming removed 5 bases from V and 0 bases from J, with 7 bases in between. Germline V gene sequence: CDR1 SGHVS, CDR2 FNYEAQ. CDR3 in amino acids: CASSALMNTEAFF. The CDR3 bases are TGTGCCAGCAGCGCACTCATGAACACTGAAGCTTTCTTT.

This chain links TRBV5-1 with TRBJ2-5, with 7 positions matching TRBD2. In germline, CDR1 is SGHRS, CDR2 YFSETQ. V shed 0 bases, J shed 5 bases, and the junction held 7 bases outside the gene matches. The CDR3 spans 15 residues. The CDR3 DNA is TGCGCCAGCAGCTTGGCCTTGACTAGCCCCGAGACCCAGTACTTC. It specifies CASSLALTSPETQYF.

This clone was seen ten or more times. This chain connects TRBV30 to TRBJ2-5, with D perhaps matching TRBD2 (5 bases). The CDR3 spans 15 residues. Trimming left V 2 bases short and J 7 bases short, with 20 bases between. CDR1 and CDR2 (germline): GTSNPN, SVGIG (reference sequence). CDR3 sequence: CAWSWSGLRTGTQYF. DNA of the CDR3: TGTGCCTGGAGTTGGTCGGGTTTGCGGACTGGGACCCAGTACTTC.

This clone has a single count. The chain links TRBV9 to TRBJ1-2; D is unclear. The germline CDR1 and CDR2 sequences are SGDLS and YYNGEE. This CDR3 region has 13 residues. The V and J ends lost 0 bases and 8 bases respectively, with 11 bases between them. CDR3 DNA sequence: TGTGCCAGCAGCGTAGACAGTGCACGCGGCTACACCTTC. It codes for CASSVDSARGYTF.

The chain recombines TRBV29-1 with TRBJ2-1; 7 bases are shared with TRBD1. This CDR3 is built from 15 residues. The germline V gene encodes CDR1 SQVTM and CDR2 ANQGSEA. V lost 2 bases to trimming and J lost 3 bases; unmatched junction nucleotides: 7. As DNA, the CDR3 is TGCAGCGTTGAAAGTAGGACAGGCAACTACAATGAGCAGTTCTTC. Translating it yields CSVESRTGNYNEQFF.

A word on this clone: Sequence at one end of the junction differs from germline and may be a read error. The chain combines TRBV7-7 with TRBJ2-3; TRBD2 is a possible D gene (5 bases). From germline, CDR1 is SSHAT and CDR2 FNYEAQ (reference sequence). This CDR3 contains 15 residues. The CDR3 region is CASSLVGGSTDTQYF. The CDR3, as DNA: TGTGCTAGCAGCTTAGTCGGCGGGAGCACAGATACGCAGTATTTT.

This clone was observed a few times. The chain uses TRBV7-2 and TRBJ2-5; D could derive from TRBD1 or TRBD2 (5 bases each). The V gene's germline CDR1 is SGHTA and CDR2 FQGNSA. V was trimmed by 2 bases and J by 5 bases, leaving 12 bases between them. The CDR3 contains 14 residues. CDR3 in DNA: TGTGCCAGCAGCTTAAGGTCGGGGCTGGAGACCCAGTACTTC. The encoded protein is CASSLRSGLETQYF.

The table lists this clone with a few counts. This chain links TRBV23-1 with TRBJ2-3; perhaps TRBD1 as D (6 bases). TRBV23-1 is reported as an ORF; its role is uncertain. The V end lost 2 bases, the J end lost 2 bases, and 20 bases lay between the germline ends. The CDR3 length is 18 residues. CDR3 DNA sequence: TGCGCCAGCAGTCAACCCATCGACAGGTTCGGGTTCACAGATACGCAGTATTTT. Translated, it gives CASSQPIDRFGFTDTQYF.

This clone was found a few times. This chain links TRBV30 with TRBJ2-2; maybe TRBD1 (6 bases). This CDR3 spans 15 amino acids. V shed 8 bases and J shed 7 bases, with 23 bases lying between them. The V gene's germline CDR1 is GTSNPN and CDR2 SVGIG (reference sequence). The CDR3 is CARHHDQGLVGELFF. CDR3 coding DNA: TGTGCCCGCCATCACGACCAGGGGTTAGTCGGGGAGCTGTTTTTT.

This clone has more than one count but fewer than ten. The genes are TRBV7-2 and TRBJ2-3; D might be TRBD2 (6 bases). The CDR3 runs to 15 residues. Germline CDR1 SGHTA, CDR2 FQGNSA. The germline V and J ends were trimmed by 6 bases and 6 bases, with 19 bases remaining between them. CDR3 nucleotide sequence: TGTGCCAGCAGTTCCACCGGGACTGATTACGATACGCAGTATTTT. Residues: CASSSTGTDYDTQYF.

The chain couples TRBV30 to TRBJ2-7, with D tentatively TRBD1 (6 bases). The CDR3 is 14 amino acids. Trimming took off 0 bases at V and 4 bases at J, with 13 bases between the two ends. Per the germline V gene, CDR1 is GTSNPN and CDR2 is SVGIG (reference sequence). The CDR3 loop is CAWSVGTRPYEQYF. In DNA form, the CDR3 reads TGTGCCTGGAGTGTCGGGACACGGCCGTACGAGCAGTACTTC.

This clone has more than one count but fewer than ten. CDR3 bases: TGTGCCAGCAGCCGGGGTGGGGGAGACGGCTACGAGCAGTACTTC. Its translation: CASSRGGGDGYEQYF. The chain is built from TRBV4-2 and TRBJ2-7; D may be TRBD1 or TRBD2 (5 bases each). The germline V gene has CDR1 LGHNA and CDR2 YNFKEQ. The CDR3 has 15 amino acids. The ends were cut back, 4 bases at V and 3 bases at J, with 16 bases in the middle.

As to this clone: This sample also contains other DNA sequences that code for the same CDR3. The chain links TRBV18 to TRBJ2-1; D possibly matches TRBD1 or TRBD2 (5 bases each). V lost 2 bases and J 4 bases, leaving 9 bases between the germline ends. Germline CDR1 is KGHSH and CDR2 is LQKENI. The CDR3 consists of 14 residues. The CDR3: CASSPAGGYNEQFF. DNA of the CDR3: TGTGCCAGCTCACCAGCTGGGGGTTACAATGAGCAGTTCTTC.

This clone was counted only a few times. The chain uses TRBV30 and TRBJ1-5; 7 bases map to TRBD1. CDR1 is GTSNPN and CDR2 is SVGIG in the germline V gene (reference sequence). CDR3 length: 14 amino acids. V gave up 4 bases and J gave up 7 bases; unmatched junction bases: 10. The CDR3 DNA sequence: TGTGCCTGGACAGGGCAGGGGGTACGGCAGCCCCAGCATTTT. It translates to CAWTGQGVRQPQHF.

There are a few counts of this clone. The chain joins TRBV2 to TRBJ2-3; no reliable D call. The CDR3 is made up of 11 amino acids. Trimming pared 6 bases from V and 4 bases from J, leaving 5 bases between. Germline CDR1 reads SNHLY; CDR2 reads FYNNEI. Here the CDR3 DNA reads TGTGCCAGCAGGGAGTCAGATACGCAGTATTTT. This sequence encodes CASRESDTQYF. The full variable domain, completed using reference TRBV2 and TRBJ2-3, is EPEVTQTPSHQVTQMGQEVILRCVPISNHLYFYWYRQILGQKVEFLVSFYNNEISEKSEIFDDQFSVERPDGSNFTLKIRSTKLEDSAMYFCASRESDTQYFGPGTRLTVL.

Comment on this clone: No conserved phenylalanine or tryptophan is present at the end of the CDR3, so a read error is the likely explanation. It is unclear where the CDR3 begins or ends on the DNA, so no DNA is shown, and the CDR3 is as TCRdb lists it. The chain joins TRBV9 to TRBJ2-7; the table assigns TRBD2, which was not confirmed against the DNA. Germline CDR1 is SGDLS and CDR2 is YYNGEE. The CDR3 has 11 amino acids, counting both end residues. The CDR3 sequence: CASSSWGTTHP.